This TCR beta chain appears in the sequencing data of a study of CD8 T cells in Susac syndrome. CD8+ and CD4+ T cells circulating in blood were sequenced for TCR beta. FACS was used to enrich TEMRA cells, whereas the CD8+ and CD4+ T cells were obtained by negative isolation. V was cut by 3 bases and J by 1 base, with 10 bases left in between. The germline CDR1 and CDR2 sequences are SEHNR and FQNEAQ (reference sequence). The CDR3 sequence is 15 residues long. An input of about 0.5 to 1 ug of RNA was subjected to reverse transcription using random hexamers. Amplification of TCR beta CDR3 by immunoSEQ multiplex PCR spanned 54 Vbeta and 13 Jbeta. MiXCR was run by TCRdb on the immunoSEQ multiplex PCR reads, yielding one entry per CDR3 protein. The sample has fewer than 250,000 distinct CDR3 sequences; 90% to 95% are singletons.

Sequenced: CD4+ T cells from PBMCs. The J gene is TRBJ1-5, the V gene TRBV7-9, with D tentatively TRBD1 (5 bases). The sequence came from a human donor in good health. This CDR3 reads CASSLGEGSNQPQHF. The DNA of the CDR3 is TGTGCCAGCAGCTTGGGGGAAGGGAGCAATCAGCCCCAGCATTTT.